This T cell receptor (beta chain) comes out of a study of cytomegalovirus exposure and HLA in healthy donors. Participants comprised healthy donors of bone marrow. Primers included in the PCR were 60 Vbeta and 13 Jbeta primers. TCRdb's table, derived via immunoSEQ multiplex PCR, lists solely in-frame clones and lacks some. The sample lists around 100,000 clones, roughly 88% occurring once. V shed 4 bases and J 9 bases; nucleotides not matched to a gene: 1. The CDR3 has 10 residues. In germline, CDR1 is SQVTM, CDR2 ANQGSEA. V and J are TRBV29-1 and TRBJ2-3; 7 bases are shared with TRBD1. This TCR came from a woman between 18 and 30 years old in good health and CMV-seronegative. The sequenced material came from PBMCs. The CDR3 here is CSVVGQTQYF. The CDR3 nucleotides are TGCAGCGTTGTGGGACAGACGCAGTATTTT.